This T cell receptor beta chain is from a study of regulatory T cells in long-lasting Graves disease. On the study more broadly: Recently diagnosed Graves' patients had received antithyroid drugs for under 3 months. Study findings and constraints: Favoring TRBV28, TRBJ1-2 and TRBJ2-5 was a feature seen in persistent disease.

Time point noted: newly diagnosed GD, antithyroid drugs for less than 3 months. The TCR library was made from RNA that had been extracted from PBMCs in TRIzol. In this cohort, patients came from an endocrinology department located in Xi'an, China. This clonotype has only a few counts. Its target is unknown. Germline-derived CDR1 and CDR2 are SGHDN and FVKESK. The CDR3 totals 15 residues. The germline V and J ends were trimmed by 0 bases and 0 bases, with 7 bases remaining between them. Relying on iRepertoire HTBI primers and Arm-PCR of CDR3 regions, the team built TCR beta libraries. MiXCR, run by TCRdb on the multiplex PCR reads, gives a single entry per CDR3 protein. The top ten clones hold 22% of a sample with a few hundred thousand distinct CDR3 sequences, around 19% of them seen once.

This sequence originates from a female donor with Graves disease. V and J are TRBV14 and TRBJ2-3, with D maybe TRBD2 (5 bases). This sample comprised peripheral blood mononuclear cells (PBMCs), obtained at new diagnosis, from a patient treated with antithyroid drugs. The CDR3 DNA is TGTGCCAGCAGCCAAGAGCGCGGGAGCACAGATACGCAGTATTTT. Protein: CASSQERGSTDTQYF.